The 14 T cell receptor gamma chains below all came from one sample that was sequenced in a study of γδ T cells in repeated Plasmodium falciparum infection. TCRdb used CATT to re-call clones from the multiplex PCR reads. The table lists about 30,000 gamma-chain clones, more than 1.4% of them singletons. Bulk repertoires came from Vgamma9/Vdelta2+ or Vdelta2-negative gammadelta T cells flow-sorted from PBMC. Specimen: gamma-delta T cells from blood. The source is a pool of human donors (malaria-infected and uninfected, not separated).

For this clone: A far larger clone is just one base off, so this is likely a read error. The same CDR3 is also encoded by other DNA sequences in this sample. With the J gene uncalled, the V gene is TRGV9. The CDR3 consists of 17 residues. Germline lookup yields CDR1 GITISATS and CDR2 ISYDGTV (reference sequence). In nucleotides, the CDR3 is TGTGCCTTGTGGGAAGAAAGACAAGAGTTGGGCAAAAAAATCAAGGTGTTT. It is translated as CALWEERQELGKKIKVF.

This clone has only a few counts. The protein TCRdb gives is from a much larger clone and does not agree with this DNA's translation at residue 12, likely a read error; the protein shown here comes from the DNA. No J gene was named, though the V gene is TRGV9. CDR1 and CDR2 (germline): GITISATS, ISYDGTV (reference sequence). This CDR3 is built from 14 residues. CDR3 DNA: TGTGCCTTGTGGGAGGTGTTGAATTATTATAAGAACCTCTTT. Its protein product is CALWEVLNYYKNLF.

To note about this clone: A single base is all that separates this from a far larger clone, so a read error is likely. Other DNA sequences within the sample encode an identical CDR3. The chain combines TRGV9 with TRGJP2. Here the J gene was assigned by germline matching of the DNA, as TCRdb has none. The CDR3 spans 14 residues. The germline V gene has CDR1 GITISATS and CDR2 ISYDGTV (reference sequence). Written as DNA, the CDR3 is TGTGCATTGTGGACCCACAGTAGTGATTGGATCAAGACGTTT. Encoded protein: CALWTHSSDWIKTF.

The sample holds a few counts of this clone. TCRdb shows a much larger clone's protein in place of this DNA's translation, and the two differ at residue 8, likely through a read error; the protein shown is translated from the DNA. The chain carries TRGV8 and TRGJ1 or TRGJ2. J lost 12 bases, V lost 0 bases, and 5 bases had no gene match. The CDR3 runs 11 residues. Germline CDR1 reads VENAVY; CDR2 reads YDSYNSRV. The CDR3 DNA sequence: TGTGCCACCTGGGATAGGAAGCGGAAACTCTTT. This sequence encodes CATWDRKRKLF.

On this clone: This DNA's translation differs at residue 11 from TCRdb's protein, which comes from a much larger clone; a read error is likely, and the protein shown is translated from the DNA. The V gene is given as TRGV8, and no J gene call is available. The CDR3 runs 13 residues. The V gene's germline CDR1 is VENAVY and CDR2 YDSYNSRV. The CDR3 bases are TGTGCCACCTGGGAATACATTACGCAGGGGGAACTCTTT. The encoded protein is CATWEYITQGELF.

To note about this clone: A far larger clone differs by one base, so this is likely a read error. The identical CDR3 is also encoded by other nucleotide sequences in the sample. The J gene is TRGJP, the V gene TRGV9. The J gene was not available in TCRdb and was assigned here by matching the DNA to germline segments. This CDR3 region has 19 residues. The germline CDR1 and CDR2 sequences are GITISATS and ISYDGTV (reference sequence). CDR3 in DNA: TGTGCCTTGTGGGAGGTTGACCCCCCTGGGGAGTTGGGTAAAAAAATCAAGGTATTT. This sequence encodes CALWEVDPPGELGKKIKVF.

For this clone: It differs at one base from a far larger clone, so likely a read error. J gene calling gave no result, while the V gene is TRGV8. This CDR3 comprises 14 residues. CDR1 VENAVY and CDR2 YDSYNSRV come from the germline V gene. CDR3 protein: CATWDRKGYYKKLF. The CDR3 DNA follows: TGTGCCACCTGGGATAGGAAAGGTTATTATAAGAAACTCTTC.

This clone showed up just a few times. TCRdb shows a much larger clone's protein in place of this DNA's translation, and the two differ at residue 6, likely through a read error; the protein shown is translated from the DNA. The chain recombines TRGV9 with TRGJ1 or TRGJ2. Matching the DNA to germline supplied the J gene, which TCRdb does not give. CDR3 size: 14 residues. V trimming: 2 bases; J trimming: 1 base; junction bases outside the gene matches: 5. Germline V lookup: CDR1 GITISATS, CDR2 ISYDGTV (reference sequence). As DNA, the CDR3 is TGTGCCTTGTGGGAGGAACTAAATTATTATAAGAAACTCTTT. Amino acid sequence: CALWEELNYYKKLF.

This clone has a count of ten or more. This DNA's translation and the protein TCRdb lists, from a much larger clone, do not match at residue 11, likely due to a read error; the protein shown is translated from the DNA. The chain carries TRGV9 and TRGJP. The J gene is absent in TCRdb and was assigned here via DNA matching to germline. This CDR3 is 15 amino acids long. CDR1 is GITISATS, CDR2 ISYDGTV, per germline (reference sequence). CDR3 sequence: CALWATELGKRIKVF. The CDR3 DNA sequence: TGTGCCTTGTGGGCGACTGAGTTGGGCAAAAGAATCAAGGTATTT.

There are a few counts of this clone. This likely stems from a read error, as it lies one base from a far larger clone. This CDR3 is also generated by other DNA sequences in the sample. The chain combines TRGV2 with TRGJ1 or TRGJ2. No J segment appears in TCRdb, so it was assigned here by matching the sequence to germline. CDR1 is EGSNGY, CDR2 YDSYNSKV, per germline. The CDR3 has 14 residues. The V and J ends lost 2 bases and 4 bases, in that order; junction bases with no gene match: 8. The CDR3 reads CATWDVENYYKKLF. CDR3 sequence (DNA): TGTGCCACCTGGGACGTAGAGAACTATTATAAGAAACTCTTT.

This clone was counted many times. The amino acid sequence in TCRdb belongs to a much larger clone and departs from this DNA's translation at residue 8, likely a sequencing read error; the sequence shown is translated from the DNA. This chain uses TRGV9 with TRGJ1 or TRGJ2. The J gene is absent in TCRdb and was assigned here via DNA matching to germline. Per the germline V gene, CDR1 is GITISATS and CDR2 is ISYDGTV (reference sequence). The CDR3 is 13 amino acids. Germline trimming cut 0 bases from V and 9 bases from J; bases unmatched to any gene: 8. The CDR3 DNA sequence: TGTGCCTTGTGGGAGGTGCACACCCGTAAGAAACTCTTT. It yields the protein CALWEVHTRKKLF.

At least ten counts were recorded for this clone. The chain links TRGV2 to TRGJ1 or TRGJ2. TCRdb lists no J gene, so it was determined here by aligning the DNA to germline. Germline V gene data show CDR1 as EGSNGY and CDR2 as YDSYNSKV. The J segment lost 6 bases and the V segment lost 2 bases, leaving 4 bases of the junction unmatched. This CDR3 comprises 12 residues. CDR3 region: CATWDATYKKLF. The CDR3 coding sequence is TGTGCCACCTGGGACGCTACTTATAAGAAACTCTTT.

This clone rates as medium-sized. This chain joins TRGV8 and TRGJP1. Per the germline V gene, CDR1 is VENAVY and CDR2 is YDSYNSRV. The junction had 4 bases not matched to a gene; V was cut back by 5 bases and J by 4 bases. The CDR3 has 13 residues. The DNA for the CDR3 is TGTGCCACCTGGGTCATCACTGGTTGGTTCAAGATATTT. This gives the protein CATWVITGWFKIF.

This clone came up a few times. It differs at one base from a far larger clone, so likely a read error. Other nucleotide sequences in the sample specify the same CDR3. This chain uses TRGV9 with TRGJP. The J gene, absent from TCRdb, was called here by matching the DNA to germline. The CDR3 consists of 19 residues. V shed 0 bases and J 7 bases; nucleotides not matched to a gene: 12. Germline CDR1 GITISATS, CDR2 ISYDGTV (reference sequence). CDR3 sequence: CALWEVDWSQELGKKIKVF. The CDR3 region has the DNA TGTGCCTTGTGGGAGGTGGATTGGTCACAGGAGTTGGGCAAAAAAATCAAGGTATTT.